This T cell receptor (beta chain) emerged from a study of beta chain features in type 1 diabetes. Comments on this clone: Its antigen is unidentified.

The isolated RNA, all of it, was reverse transcribed, so expressed TCRB transcripts were what got sequenced. Libraries were prepared by immunoSEQ multiplex PCR; TCRdb keeps only in-frame clonotypes and omits some of them. The table includes approximately 140,000 clones, nearly 50% detected once. CDR3 length: 16 residues. In germline, CDR1 is KGHSH, CDR2 LQKENI. The V segment lost 3 bases and the J segment 9 bases; nucleotides outside the gene matches: 16. Sorting of CD4+ naive, central memory, regulatory and stem cell-like memory cells was performed via CD45RO/CCR7/CD25/CD127/CD95/CD27. Study-wide findings and caveats: PCR may have favored shorter templates equally in patients and controls.

V is TRBV18 and J is TRBJ2-7; 8 nucleotides line up with TRBD1. The receptor comes from a man in his late teens or twenties in good health. Sequenced input: Tregs from blood. DNA for the CDR3: TGTGCCAGCTCACCCTCCGGGACAGGTATTCCTTGGGGGCAGTACTTC. This encodes CASSPSGTGIPWGQYF.